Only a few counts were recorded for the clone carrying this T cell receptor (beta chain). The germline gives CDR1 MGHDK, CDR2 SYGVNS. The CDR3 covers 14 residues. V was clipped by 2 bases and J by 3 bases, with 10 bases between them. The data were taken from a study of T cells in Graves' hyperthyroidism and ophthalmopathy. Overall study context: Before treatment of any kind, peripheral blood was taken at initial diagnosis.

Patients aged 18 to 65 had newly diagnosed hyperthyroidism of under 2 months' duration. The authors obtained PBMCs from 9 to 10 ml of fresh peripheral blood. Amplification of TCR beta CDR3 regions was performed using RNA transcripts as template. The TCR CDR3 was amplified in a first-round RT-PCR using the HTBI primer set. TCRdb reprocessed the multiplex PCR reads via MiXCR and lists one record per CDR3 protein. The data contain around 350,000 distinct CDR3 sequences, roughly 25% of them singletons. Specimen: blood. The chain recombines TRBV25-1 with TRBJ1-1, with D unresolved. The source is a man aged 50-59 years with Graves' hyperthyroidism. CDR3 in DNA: TGTGCCAGCAGTGAAGGAGCCAGCTACACTGAAGCTTTCTTT. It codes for CASSEGASYTEAFF.